This T cell receptor (beta chain) is from a study of regulatory and conventional T cells in RAG deficiency. TCRdb's table, derived via immunoSEQ multiplex PCR, lists solely in-frame clones and lacks some. The data contain 30,000 to 40,000 clones, around 91% of them singletons. V lost 2 bases, J lost 4 bases, and 10 bases stayed unmatched. The CDR3 covers 16 residues. The germline V gene has CDR1 SGHRS and CDR2 YFSETQ. This same sample was also taken into another study, of regulatory T cells. That report adds: The primer mix had 52 TRBV and 13 TRBJ primers.

The chain combines TRBV5-1 with TRBJ1-1; 8 positions match TRBD1. The sequence came from a human donor in good health. Sequenced: CD8+ T cells sorted from blood. The CDR3 sequence: CASSLGETGAGTEAFF. In nucleotides, the CDR3 is TGCGCCAGCAGCTTAGGAGAGACAGGGGCTGGCACTGAAGCTTTCTTT.